The clone carrying this T cell receptor (beta chain) was observed once. This record belongs to a study of cytomegalovirus exposure and HLA in healthy donors. 60 Vbeta and 13 Jbeta primers were used in PCR. Clones were sequenced by immunoSEQ multiplex PCR, and TCRdb holds only the in-frame ones, with some missing. Among around 120,000 clones listed, approximately 72% were seen once. Trimming removed 0 bases from V and 12 bases from J; junction bases left unmatched: 8. Per the germline V gene, CDR1 is SGHNT and CDR2 is YYREEE (reference sequence). The CDR3 runs to 13 residues. The sequencing sample was made of PBMCs. This TCR came from a woman aged 50 to 60 in good health and CMV-seropositive. The chain joins TRBV5-4 to TRBJ1-2, with 7 bases matching TRBD1. The CDR3: CASSLGTGTVHTF. The CDR3 DNA reads as TGTGCCAGCAGCTTGGGGACTGGGACAGTCCACACCTTC.